The text below deals with one T cell receptor (beta chain). This clone's antigen is unknown. No quality values exist for individual bases; no much larger clone is one base distant. CDR1 is given as MDHEN and CDR2 as SYDVKM, both from the germline V gene. Taken from cysteine to phenylalanine, the CDR3 has 15 residues. The kept DNA is CDR3 alone, 45 bases in frame from the first base. At the junction V is shortened by 3 bases and J by 8 bases; bases outside the gene matches: 9. The cohort was made up of about 610 healthy bone marrow donors. At the time of sampling, all cohort members were nominally healthy, though unrecorded immune exposures were likely present. The donor tested CMV seronegative and was one of the 352 seronegative cohort members. Each donor provided a peripheral blood sample, and peripheral blood mononuclear cells were used for TCR beta sequencing. The Qiagen DNeasy Blood Extraction Kit was used to extract genomic DNA from the blood cell samples.

Library prep was done by the immunoSEQ multiplex PCR assay. For the multiplex PCR, a mixture combining 60 forward primers for TCR Vbeta segments and 13 reverse primers for TCR Jbeta segments was used. The CDR3 region of rearranged TCR beta genes was amplified from genomic DNA by a multiplex PCR assay. The Illumina HiSeq System was used to sequence the amplified TCR beta libraries as 87-base-pair reads. As for how the authors treated the data: A later analysis counted tens of millions of unique TCR beta chains across the 666 repertoires, and around 9.9 million of these chains were shared by at least two donors. Raw reads were error-corrected and collapsed into unique sequences by a nearest-neighbor algorithm in which closely related sequences were merged to remove PCR and sequencing errors. To assign V, D and J gene segments, CDR3 sequences were aligned to IMGT reference sequences. Each retained sequence needed at least a six-nucleotide match to both a V gene segment and a J gene segment. A rearrangement was called productive if the CDR3 had no stop codons and remained in frame with V and J, and every other rearrangement was called non-productive. CDR3 was defined according to IMGT convention as the region running from the second conserved V-encoded cysteine to the conserved J-encoded phenylalanine. Sequences without an unambiguous match to a single V gene segment were excluded from the earlier analysis of 500 to 700 of the donors. An earlier analysis of fewer than 750 of the donors classified V segments as functional when productive rearrangements were above 56.7% and as segregating when the standard deviation between donors was above 5%. To diagnose cytomegalovirus status from the catalog of TCR beta chain sequences, a statistical classification framework was built. A later analysis assigned V and J genes by comparing TCR nucleotide sequences with IMGT/GENE-DB human TR gene sequences. The TCRdist pipeline was used in a later analysis to assign CDR3 sequences and most-parsimonious VDJ recombination scenarios. In a later analysis, every TCR beta chain was defined by the combination of its CDR3 amino acid sequence and its V-gene family, and reads without a unique V-gene family were dropped. As a way to deal with suspected cross-contamination and a sequencing artifact, a later analysis dropped approximately 590 nucleotide sequences that were highly shared and had low generation probability. A later analysis calculated a clonal expansion index for each public chain from normalized within-repertoire ranks of inferred template counts. In a later analysis, generation probabilities were computed using a VDJ recombination model fitted to out-of-frame rearrangements, and the results were checked against IGoR. A later analysis scored TCR-TCR, TCR-HLA and TCR-CMV co-occurrence with hypergeometric tests, applying a repertoire-size bias correction to TCR pairs. False discovery rates were estimated in a later analysis by permuting HLA or CMV assignments 20 times. A later analysis grouped co-occurring TCRs with DBSCAN, adding TCRdist sequence similarity when clustering within HLA-allele-positive subsets. For co-occurrence clustering, repertoires with fewer than 30,000 or more than 120,000 public chains were excluded, along with roughly 5 repertoires with anomalous nucleotide sharing. TCRdb provides this immuneACCESS table in a form limited to in-frame rearrangements. Some clones are lacking; in checked studies, under half of them reflect an unresolved V gene, and why the rest are absent is not known. The D gene and trimming were derived from the DNA, and the V and J assignments and clone size from that table. This sample comprises 99,000 or so clones, nearly 85% of them detected only once. Of the sample, 5% to 6.5% falls within the top ten clones.

This record belongs to a study of cytomegalovirus exposure and HLA in healthy donors (dated by TCRdb to 2015 to 2018). Study-wide context: In an earlier analysis of around 540 of the donors, less than 350 Gb of sequence data and approximately 120 million unique TCR beta sequences from 150 million to 200 million T cells were reported. An early release covering roughly 600 HLA-typed donors comprised around 300 gigabases of sequencing data and approximately 80 million unique TCR sequences. Of the approximately 370 genotyped donors, 70% to 90% were placed in the genetic ancestry cluster associated with self-reported Caucasian donors. The study was designed to test whether signatures of past pathogen exposure could be identified by cataloging public T cell receptors. The study used immunosequencing to profile the T cell repertoires of approximately 640 subjects and linked those repertoires to cytomegalovirus serostatus. In addition to the first cohort of around 670 subjects, a separate validation cohort of around 110 different subjects was used. To predict cytomegalovirus infection status, the study combined high-throughput TCR immunosequencing, statistical association of individual TCRs with disease status, and machine learning. In a later analysis, previously published TCR beta repertoires from 600 to 850 donors were re-analyzed and high-resolution HLA genotyping was added so that TCR occurrence patterns could be studied. Rather than drawing on any new phenotypic data, the later analysis identified candidate immune exposures from TCR beta sequences and the way those sequences occurred across donors. To decide whether each TCR beta V gene segment behaved as functional or pseudogenic, an earlier analysis of some 600 of the donors relied on high-throughput TCR beta sequencing. Donor age, sex, ethnicity and CMV serostatus were compiled together with the repertoire data. A later genetic analysis took genome-wide SNP genotypes for 398 of the 666 donors and used that subset as a discovery cohort. All discovery cohort repertoires had been generated on a single sequencing platform. Class I and class II HLA loci were covered by the typing at four-digit resolution. Typing coverage varied by locus: roughly 629-640 donors for A, B, C, DRB1 and DQB1; around 560 for DQA1; nearly 610 for DPA1; roughly 450 for DPB1. Roughly 5 DR-DQ haplotypes were handled as single units for association and clustering, since linkage in the cohort was strong. Across about 380 genotyped donors of the cohort, an average of roughly 250,000 unique TCR beta nucleotide sequences per donor were sequenced, and approximately 17% of those sequences were non-productive. What the authors observed across the whole study: A later analysis found that TCR association rates varied across HLA loci, with DRB1 alleles showing the most associated TCRs and HLA-C alleles the fewest. Cytomegalovirus status was reported to be diagnosed by the classifier with high specificity and sensitivity in both the original and validation cohorts. It was suggested by the authors that the approach could potentially be generalized to other disease states and immunological phenotypes. In a later genetic analysis, fewer N-insertions in productive TCRs were reported among donors in an Asian-associated ancestry cluster than the roughly 640-donor mean. A few of the identified cytomegalovirus-associated TCR beta chains were confirmed in vitro to be specific for cytomegalovirus antigens. The earlier analysis of a few hundred of the donors excluded some 15 rarely observed V segments, including chromosome 9 orphons, because counts were too low. A later analysis found that most CMV-associated TCR beta chains appeared HLA-restricted, with HLA associations seemingly driven largely by CMV exposure. Several of the top co-occurrence clusters appeared to be linked to parvovirus B19, influenza, CMV and Epstein-Barr virus, according to a later analysis. Assigning TCR associations to individual alleles was difficult when HLA alleles, especially DR and DQ, strongly co-occurred. In a later analysis, HLA-associated TCR beta chains showed more clonal expansion and lower generation probabilities than non-associated chains that were equally common. In an earlier analysis of roughly 500 of the donors, most TCR beta V segments appeared in productive rearrangements about 87% or about 30% of the time, broadly matching IMGT annotations. Linkage disequilibrium might explain the correlated functional status among segregating V segments, but an unknown experimental factor could not be excluded. Because HLA typing was unavailable for some donors at each locus, only the typed subset was used in association tests. The study listed 150 to 200 TCR beta chains as associated with cytomegalovirus. In a later genetic analysis, a missense DCLRE1C variant was associated with V-gene and J-gene trimming of TCR beta chains, and the association was replicated in an independent cohort. Some IMGT-functional V segments, including TRBV6-2 and TRBV6-3, could not be told apart with the 87-base-pair reads, so those segments were excluded. For the cohort, immune exposure information was limited to CMV serostatus. At a false discovery rate of 0.05, a later analysis linked approximately 18,000 TCR beta sequences to specific HLA alleles. A group of highly shared sequence variants was considered likely to be a technical artifact of the sequencing pipeline. A further reported finding was that TCR beta sequences accurately predicted the HLA-A and HLA-B alleles for most subjects in the first cohort. While some public TCRs were present in many individuals, most TCR sequences turned up only very rarely across donors. Presence/absence analyses assumed roughly uniform sequencing depth across donors, an assumption that may not hold. This cohort had only TCR beta chains sequenced, and the lack of alpha or paired-chain data limited which features could be detected.

The source is a man younger than 35 in good health and CMV-seronegative. The sequenced sample consisted of PBMCs. The chain is encoded by TRBV28 joined to TRBJ2-1, with 8 bases matching TRBD1. The DNA sequence is TGTGCCAGCAGTTTCGCTCGACAGGGGTCGGATGAGCAGTTCTTC. Translated, it gives CASSFARQGSDEQFF.